This TCR beta chain is drawn from a study of shared T cell receptors in the human thymus. Measured with immunoSEQ multiplex PCR; TCRdb has only the in-frame clones, and not every one. The sample lists about 610,000 clones; approximately 90% were seen once. Germline V gives CDR1 LGHNA, CDR2 YSLEER. The CDR3 sequence is 19 residues long. J was trimmed by 8 bases and V by 0 bases; bases with no gene match: 14. The sample was also reused in another study, on human thymus T cells. As that study records: Serving as donors were healthy Finnish infants, each of whom was having open corrective surgery for congenital heart defects. Obtained as resections during corrective heart surgery, the thymus tissue was then studied. Related research reported highly overlapping thymic repertoires among unrelated individuals.

The genes are TRBV4-3 and TRBJ2-1; the match to TRBD2 covers 12 bases. This TCR derives from a boy under two years old with a congenital heart defect. Sequenced material: thymocytes. In DNA form, the CDR3 reads TGCGCCAGCAGCCAAGAGGCTAGGGCTAGCGGGAGGGTTCGGGATGAGCAGTTCTTC. This gives the protein CASSQEARASGRVRDEQFF.